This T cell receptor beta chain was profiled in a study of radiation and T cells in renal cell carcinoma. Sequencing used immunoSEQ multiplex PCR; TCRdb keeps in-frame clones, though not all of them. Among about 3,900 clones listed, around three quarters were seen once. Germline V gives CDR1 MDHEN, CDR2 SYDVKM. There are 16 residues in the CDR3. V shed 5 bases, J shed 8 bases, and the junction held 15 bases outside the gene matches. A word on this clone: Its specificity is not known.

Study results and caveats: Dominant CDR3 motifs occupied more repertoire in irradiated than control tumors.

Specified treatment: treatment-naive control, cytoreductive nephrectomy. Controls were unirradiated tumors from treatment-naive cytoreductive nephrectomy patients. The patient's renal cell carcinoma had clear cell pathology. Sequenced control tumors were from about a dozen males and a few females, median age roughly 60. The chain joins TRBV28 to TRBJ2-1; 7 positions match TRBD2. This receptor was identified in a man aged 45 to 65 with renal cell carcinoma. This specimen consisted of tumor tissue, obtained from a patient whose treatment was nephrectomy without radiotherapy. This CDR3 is CASSTPGREVRYEQFF. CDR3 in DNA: TGTGCCAGCAGTACCCCGGGGAGGGAAGTTAGGTATGAGCAGTTCTTC.